The text below deals with one TCR beta chain. The sample originates from a study of Ad26.COV2.S vaccination and SARS-CoV-2 variants. Assay: immunoSEQ multiplex PCR; the TCRdb copy retains only in-frame clones and omits some. The table lists about 140,000 clones, more than 80% of them singletons, with approximately 5.1% in the top ten. Trimming shortened V by 6 bases and J by 4 bases, and 12 bases separated the two germline ends. Germline V gene sequence: CDR1 MNHEY, CDR2 SVGAGI. CDR3 length: 13 residues. The sequence was obtained from a human donor who had recovered from COVID-19. The chain couples TRBV6-5 to TRBJ1-2; D is perhaps TRBD1 (5 bases). Sample: peripheral blood, taken after recovery from COVID-19. CDR3 residues: CASRGDGGYGYTF. The CDR3 DNA reads TGTGCCAGCAGGGGGGATGGCGGCTATGGCTACACCTTC.